The clone carrying this T cell receptor beta chain was observed a single time. The data were obtained in a study of control samples from healthy donors and cancer patients. The data were produced by immunoSEQ multiplex PCR, yet TCRdb's version contains in-frame clones alone and is incomplete. The sample holds roughly 150,000 clones, 88% seen once. Germline V gene data show CDR1 as LGHNA and CDR2 as YSLEER. CDR3 length equals 13 residues. V gave up 0 bases and J gave up 6 bases, with 6 bases separating them. The sample consisted of blood. The clonotype was recovered from a man aged 18 to 29 in good health. The V and J genes are TRBV4-3 and TRBJ1-5; D ambiguous. The CDR3 spells CASSQDIAQPQHF. CDR3 nucleotide sequence: TGCGCCAGCAGCCAAGACATAGCTCAGCCCCAGCATTTT.